Sequencing of this T cell receptor beta chain was carried out in a study of T cell responses to AZD1222 COVID-19 vaccine. The CDR3 is made up of 12 amino acids. The V gene end was trimmed by 11 bases and the J gene end by 5 bases; junction bases not matched to a gene: 4. The V gene's germline CDR1 is WNHNN and CDR2 SYGVQD (reference sequence). Method: immunoSEQ multiplex PCR; TCRdb's copy keeps in-frame clones and lacks some. Of more than 100,000 clones listed, over 75% are singletons. Sequencing was performed on peripheral blood, taken on day 0 of AZD1222 vaccination. The chain couples TRBV10-1 to TRBJ2-2; TRBD1 aligns across 8 bases. This clonotype was obtained from an adult in good health. This CDR3 reads CAVQGGTGELFF. Here the CDR3 DNA reads TGCGCCGTACAGGGGGGAACCGGGGAGCTGTTTTTT.